The 13 T cell receptor beta chains in this list originate from one sample, sequenced in a study of CD8 T cells in Susac syndrome. A quantity of about 0.5 to 1 ug RNA underwent reverse transcription using random hexamers. One entry per CDR3 protein, called by TCRdb with MiXCR from the immunoSEQ multiplex PCR reads. The top ten hold under 0.15% of the sample, which has 400,000 to 550,000 distinct CDR3 sequences, 85% seen once. What was sequenced was CD8+ T cells from PBMCs. These receptor sequences come from a human donor with multiple sclerosis.

This chain connects TRBV6-5 to TRBJ2-7, with D possibly being TRBD2 (5 bases). The CDR3 is made up of 16 amino acids. Germline V gives CDR1 MNHEY, CDR2 SVGAGI. V lost 7 bases to trimming and J lost 0 bases, with 19 bases between them. CDR3 coding DNA: TGTGCCAGCATTACCCCCCGCGGGCCCAGCTCCTACGAGCAGTACTTC. Amino acid sequence: CASITPRGPSSYEQYF.

The chain is built from TRBV5-1 and TRBJ1-1; D remains unclear. The CDR3 has 14 residues. Germline V gene lookup returns CDR1 SGHRS and CDR2 YFSETQ. The V and J ends lost 4 bases and 0 bases respectively, with 10 bases between them. The CDR3 coding sequence is TGCGCCAGCAGCCCCGGGGAGCTGAACACTGAAGCTTTCTTT. Its translation: CASSPGELNTEAFF. The entire variable domain, with the rest obtained from reference TRBV5-1 and TRBJ1-1, is as follows: KAGVTQTPRYLIKTRGQQVTLSCSPISGHRSVSWYQQTPGQGLQFLFEYFSETQRNKGNFPGRFSGRQFSNSRSEMNVSTLELGDSALYLCASSPGELNTEAFFGQGTRLTVV.

This clonotype was seen more than once but under ten times. The chain is built from TRBV6-1 and TRBJ2-7; possible D gene TRBD2, 6 bases. Germline lookup yields CDR1 MNHNS and CDR2 SASEGT. CDR3 length equals 13 residues. Trimming stripped 1 base from V and 2 bases from J, with 6 bases between. The CDR3 reads CASSEGTTYEQYF. CDR3 DNA sequence: TGTGCCAGCAGTGAAGGGACTACCTACGAGCAGTACTTC.

The rearrangement links TRBV19 to TRBJ2-2; perhaps TRBD2 as D (6 bases). CDR3 size: 14 residues. Deletions cut 6 bases from V and 6 bases from J, with 14 bases between. From germline, CDR1 is LNHDA and CDR2 SQIVND (reference sequence). CDR3 bases: TGTGCCAGTAGACCGTCGGGGGACCCCGGGGAGCTGTTTTTT. As protein: CASRPSGDPGELFF.

V usage is TRBV5-1 and J usage is TRBJ2-1, with D uncertain. Germline V gene data show CDR1 as SGHRS and CDR2 as YFSETQ. The CDR3 contains 13 residues. The V and J ends lost 0 bases and 7 bases respectively, with 8 bases between them. The CDR3 DNA sequence: TGCGCCAGCAGCTTGGAGGGCGAGAATGAGCAGTTCTTC. Translating gives CASSLEGENEQFF.

The chain joins TRBV18 to TRBJ2-1; 9 nucleotides match TRBD1. V lost 3 bases to trimming and J lost 4 bases; unmatched junction nucleotides: 13. Per the germline V gene, CDR1 is KGHSH and CDR2 is LQKENI. This CDR3 has 18 amino acids. CDR3 DNA: TGTGCCAGCTCACCCCTCGGACAGGGGATTGGCGTTTACAATGAGCAGTTCTTC. This encodes CASSPLGQGIGVYNEQFF.

This chain uses TRBV15 with TRBJ2-1, with D possibly being TRBD2 (6 bases). This CDR3 region has 15 residues. V lost 0 bases to trimming and J lost 8 bases, with 14 bases between them. The germline CDR1 and CDR2 sequences are LNHNV and YYDKDF (reference sequence). Here the CDR3 DNA reads TGTGCCACCAGCAGAGAGCTTGCGCCGGGGGATGAGCAGTTCTTC. It encodes CATSRELAPGDEQFF.

The genes are TRBV6-6 and TRBJ1-2; D is ambiguous. V lost 6 bases to trimming and J lost 4 bases, with 15 bases between them. Germline V gene lookup returns CDR1 MNHNY and CDR2 SVGAGI (reference sequence). The CDR3 sequence is 14 residues long. CDR3 amino acids: CASRFTHQLYGYTF. CDR3 coding DNA: TGTGCCAGCAGGTTCACTCACCAACTCTATGGCTACACCTTC.

The chain uses TRBV19 and TRBJ1-6; the D is unclear. Trimming took off 6 bases at V and 6 bases at J, with 15 bases between the two ends. Germline V gene sequence: CDR1 LNHDA, CDR2 SQIVND (reference sequence). CDR3 length equals 15 residues. This CDR3 is CASSSEGSPNSPLHF. The CDR3 DNA reads TGTGCCAGTAGCTCGGAGGGCAGCCCTAATTCACCCCTCCACTTT. Complete variable domain (other parts from reference TRBV19 and TRBJ1-6): DGGITQSPKYLFRKEGQNVTLSCEQNLNHDAMYWYRQDPGQGLRLIYYSQIVNDFQKGDIAEGYSVSREKKESFPLTVTSAQKNPTAFYLCASSSEGSPNSPLHFGNGTRLTVT.

V usage is TRBV27 and J usage is TRBJ2-7, with D perhaps TRBD1 or TRBD2 (5 bases each). CDR1 is MNHEY and CDR2 is SMNVEV in the germline V gene (reference sequence). This CDR3 contains 13 residues. V gave up 3 bases and J gave up 6 bases, with 12 bases separating them. The CDR3 is CASSFAGGGEQYF. CDR3 nucleotide sequence: TGTGCCAGCAGTTTTGCGGGTGGGGGCGAGCAGTACTTC.

The rearrangement uses TRBV7-2 and TRBJ2-1; 10 bases map to TRBD2. The CDR3 totals 16 residues. V lost 9 bases, J lost 2 bases, and 10 bases stayed unmatched. CDR1 and CDR2 from the germline V gene are SGHTA and FQGNSA. The CDR3 loop is CARQTLAGDPYNEQFF. In nucleotides, the CDR3 is TGTGCCAGACAAACCCTAGCGGGAGATCCCTACAATGAGCAGTTCTTC.

CDR3 nucleotide sequence: TGTGCCAGCAGTGAAGTGGGACAGGGGGCGGCAGATACGCAGTATTTT. It specifies CASSEVGQGAADTQYF. The rearrangement links TRBV6-1 to TRBJ2-3; 12 nucleotides line up with TRBD1. The CDR3 sequence is 16 residues long. CDR1 is MNHNS, CDR2 SASEGT, per germline. Trimming took 1 base from V and 4 from J; bases not matched to a gene: 3.

The V call is TRBV9, the J call TRBJ2-3; 7 bases align to TRBD1. Per germline, CDR1 SGDLS and CDR2 YYNGEE. The ends lost 1 base at V and 5 bases at J; junction bases unmatched: 1. The CDR3 contains 13 residues. The CDR3 protein is CASSVPGGDTQYF. The CDR3 DNA sequence: TGTGCCAGCAGCGTACCAGGGGGAGATACGCAGTATTTT.